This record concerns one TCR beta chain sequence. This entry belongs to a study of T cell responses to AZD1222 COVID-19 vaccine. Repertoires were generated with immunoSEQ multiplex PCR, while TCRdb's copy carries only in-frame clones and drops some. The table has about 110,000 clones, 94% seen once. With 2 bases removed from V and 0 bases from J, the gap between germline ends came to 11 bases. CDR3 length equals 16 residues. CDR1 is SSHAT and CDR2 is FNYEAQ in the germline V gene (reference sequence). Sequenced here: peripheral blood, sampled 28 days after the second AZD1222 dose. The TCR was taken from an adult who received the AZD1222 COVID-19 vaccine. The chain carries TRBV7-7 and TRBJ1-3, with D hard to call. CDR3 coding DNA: TGTGCCAGCAGCTTAATTCAGTTACGCTCTGGAAACACCATATATTTT. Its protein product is CASSLIQLRSGNTIYF.